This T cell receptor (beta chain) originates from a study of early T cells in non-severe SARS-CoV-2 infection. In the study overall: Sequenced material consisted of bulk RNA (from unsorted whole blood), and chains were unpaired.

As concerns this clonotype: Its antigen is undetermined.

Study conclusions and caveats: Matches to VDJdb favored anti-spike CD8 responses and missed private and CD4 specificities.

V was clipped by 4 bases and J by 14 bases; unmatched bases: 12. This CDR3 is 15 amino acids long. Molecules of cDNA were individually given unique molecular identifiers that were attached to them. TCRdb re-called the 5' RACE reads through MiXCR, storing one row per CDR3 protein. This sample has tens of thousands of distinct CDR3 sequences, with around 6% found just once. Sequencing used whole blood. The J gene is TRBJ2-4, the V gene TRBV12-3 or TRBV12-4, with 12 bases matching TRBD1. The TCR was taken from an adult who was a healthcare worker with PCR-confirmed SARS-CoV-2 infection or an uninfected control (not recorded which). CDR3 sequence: CASSSRDRGRREEYF. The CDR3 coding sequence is TGTGCCAGCAGTTCCCGGGACAGGGGGCGCCGGGAAGAGTACTTC.